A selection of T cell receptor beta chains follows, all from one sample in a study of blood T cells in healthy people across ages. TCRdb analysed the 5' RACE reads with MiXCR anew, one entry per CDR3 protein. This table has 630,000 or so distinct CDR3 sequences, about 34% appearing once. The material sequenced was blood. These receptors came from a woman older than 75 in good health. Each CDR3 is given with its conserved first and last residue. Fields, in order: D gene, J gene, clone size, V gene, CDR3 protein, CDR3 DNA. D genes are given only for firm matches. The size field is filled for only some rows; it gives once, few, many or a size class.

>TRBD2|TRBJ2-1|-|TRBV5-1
CANSYLSGGAVYNEQFF
TGCGCCAACAGCTACTTGAGCGGGGGGGCTGTTTACAATGAGCAGTTCTTC
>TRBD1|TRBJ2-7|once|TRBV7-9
CASSSIRDRGFGEQYF
TGTGCCAGCAGCTCTATCCGGGACAGGGGATTTGGCGAGCAGTACTTC
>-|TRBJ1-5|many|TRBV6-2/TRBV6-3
CASSPRGGQPQHF
TGTGCCAGCAGCCCCAGGGGAGGACAGCCCCAGCATTTT
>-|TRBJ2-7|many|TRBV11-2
CASSLVAQVGYEQYF
TGTGCCAGCAGCTTAGTTGCGCAGGTCGGCTACGAGCAGTACTTC
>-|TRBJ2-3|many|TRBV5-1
CASSLGQPSSTDTQYF
TGCGCCAGCAGCTTAGGACAGCCGTCTAGCACAGATACGCAGTATTTT
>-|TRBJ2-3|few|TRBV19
CASSIPQFGDTQYF
TGTGCCAGTAGTATTCCACAGTTTGGAGATACGCAGTATTTT
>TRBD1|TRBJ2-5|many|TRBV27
CASSLYAGGETQYF
TGTGCCAGCAGTTTATACGCAGGGGGAGAGACCCAGTACTTC
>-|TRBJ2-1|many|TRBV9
CASSVAVEGPGDNEQFF
TGTGCCAGCAGCGTAGCGGTTGAGGGTCCGGGCGACAATGAGCAGTTCTTC
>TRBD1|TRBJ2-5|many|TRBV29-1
CSVGQGGGETQYF
TGCAGCGTGGGACAGGGGGGAGGGGAGACCCAGTACTTC
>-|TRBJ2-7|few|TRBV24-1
CATRYGGQYF
TGTGCCACCAGATACGGGGGGCAGTACTTC
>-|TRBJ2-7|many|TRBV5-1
CASSMPEGRPSYEQYF
TGCGCCAGCAGCATGCCAGAGGGGCGGCCCTCCTACGAGCAGTACTTC
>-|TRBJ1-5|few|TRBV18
CASSPVAGELPRPQHF
TGTGCCAGCTCACCAGTGGCAGGGGAACTTCCACGGCCCCAGCATTTT
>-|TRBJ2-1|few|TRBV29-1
CSVGMGRRLAYNEQFF
TGCAGCGTTGGGATGGGGCGCAGGTTGGCCTACAATGAGCAGTTCTTC
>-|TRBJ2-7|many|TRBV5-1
CASSLLEGAEQYF
TGCGCCAGCAGCTTGTTGGAGGGGGCCGAGCAGTACTTC
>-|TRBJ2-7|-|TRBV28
CASSPQPRDTKGYEQYF
TGTGCCAGCAGTCCTCAACCCCGGGACACCAAAGGCTACGAGCAGTACTTC
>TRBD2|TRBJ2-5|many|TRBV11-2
CASSSSGARETQYF
TGTGCCAGCAGCTCTAGCGGGGCCCGTGAGACCCAGTACTTC
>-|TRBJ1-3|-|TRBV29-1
CSGGTASGNTIYF
TGCAGCGGTGGGACCGCGTCTGGAAACACCATATATTTT
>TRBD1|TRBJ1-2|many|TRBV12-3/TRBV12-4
CASSYSGGGRGYTF
TGTGCCAGCAGTTATTCAGGGGGCGGAAGAGGTTACACCTTC
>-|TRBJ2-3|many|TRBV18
CASSPPKVGHTQYF
TGTGCCAGCTCACCACCCAAGGTCGGGCATACGCAGTATTTT
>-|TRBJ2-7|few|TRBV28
CASSLYRREEEQYF
TGTGCCAGCAGTTTATATCGTCGGGAAGAGGAGCAGTACTTC
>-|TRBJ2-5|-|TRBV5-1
CASSFVSLRETQYF
TGCGCCAGCAGCTTCGTTTCTCTTCGAGAGACCCAGTACTTC
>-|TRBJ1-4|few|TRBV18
CASSLARSRNEKLFF
TGTGCCAGCTCACTCGCTCGTAGCCGAAATGAAAAACTGTTTTTT
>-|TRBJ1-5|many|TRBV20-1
CSAREAGRLDQPQHF
TGCAGTGCTAGAGAGGCGGGACGGCTGGATCAGCCCCAGCATTTT
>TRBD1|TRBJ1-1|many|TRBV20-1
CSASRQGAGTEAFF
TGCAGTGCTAGCCGACAGGGTGCGGGCACTGAAGCTTTCTTT
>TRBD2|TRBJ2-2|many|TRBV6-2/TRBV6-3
CASSLSGGSAGELFF
TGTGCCAGCAGTCTTAGCGGGGGGTCGGCCGGGGAGCTGTTTTTT
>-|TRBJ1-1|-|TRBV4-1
CASSQVGVGGTEAFF
TGCGCCAGCAGCCAAGTCGGCGTGGGGGGAACTGAAGCTTTCTTT
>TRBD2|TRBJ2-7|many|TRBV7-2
CASSLAGTSGAYEQYF
TGTGCCAGCAGCTTAGCCGGGACTAGCGGAGCCTACGAGCAGTACTTC
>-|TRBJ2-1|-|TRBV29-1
CSAQSGVGEQFF
TGCAGCGCCCAGTCAGGGGTTGGTGAGCAGTTCTTC
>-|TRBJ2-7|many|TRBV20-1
CSATLLATPYEQYF
TGCAGTGCTACCCTCCTGGCGACACCCTACGAGCAGTACTTC